Below are 12 T cell receptor beta chains sequenced from a single sample in a study of CD8 T cells in ankylosing spondylitis. Using its own MiXCR run on the 5' RACE reads, TCRdb lists one record per CDR3 protein. The sample records a few hundred thousand distinct CDR3 sequences, roughly a tenth being singletons. Material: blood, either unsorted or a sorted T cell fraction (not recorded which). The receptors originated from a male donor with ankylosing spondylitis or in good health (not recorded which).

This clonotype was seen many times. CDR3 sequence (DNA): TGCAGTGCTAGGTTAGGGGGCGGACAATACGAGCAGTACTTC. Translation gives CSARLGGGQYEQYF. This chain joins TRBV20-1 and TRBJ2-7; 7 bases are shared with TRBD1. V was pared by 3 bases and J by 4 bases, with 9 bases of the junction left unmatched. The CDR3 spans 14 residues. CDR1 DFQATT and CDR2 SNEGSKA come from the germline V gene (reference sequence).

This clonotype was seen at least ten times. The chain combines TRBV11-2 with TRBJ2-1; D is possibly TRBD2 (6 bases). V dropped 3 bases and J dropped 5 bases, with 11 bases sitting between them. Germline V lookup: CDR1 SGHAT, CDR2 FQNNGV. CDR3 size: 14 residues. Written as DNA, the CDR3 is TGTGCCAGCAGCTTCCGGGAGCCAGACAATGAGCAGTTCTTC. It specifies CASSFREPDNEQFF.

This clonotype came up many times. The genes are TRBV12-3 or TRBV12-4 and TRBJ2-3, with 7 bases identical to TRBD1. This CDR3 comprises 13 residues. Trimming removed 5 bases from V and 7 bases from J; junction bases left unmatched: 6. The CDR3 reads CASSLGTVNTQYF. The CDR3 nucleotides read TGTGCCAGCAGTCTAGGGACAGTAAATACGCAGTATTTT.

The table lists this clonotype with a few counts. Here the CDR3 reads CAISDGTGRLDTEAFF. The CDR3 DNA follows: TGTGCCATCAGTGACGGGACAGGAAGGTTAGACACTGAAGCTTTCTTT. V is TRBV10-3 and J is TRBJ1-1; TRBD1 matches at 8 bases. Germline assignment: CDR1 ENHRY and CDR2 SYGVKD. This CDR3 is 16 amino acids long. V shed 3 bases, J shed 3 bases, and the junction held 9 bases outside the gene matches.

The chain employs TRBV12-3 or TRBV12-4 and TRBJ2-3; 7 bases align to TRBD2. There are 14 residues in the CDR3. The J segment lost 4 bases and the V segment lost 6 bases, leaving 7 bases of the junction unmatched. The CDR3 spells CASSPGGTPDTQYF. In DNA, the CDR3 is TGTGCCAGCAGCCCCGGGGGGACCCCAGATACGCAGTATTTT.

This clonotype was counted at least ten times. This chain uses TRBV5-1 with TRBJ2-1; D is tentatively TRBD1 or TRBD2 (6 bases each). The CDR3 is 15 amino acids. Germline CDR1 and CDR2: SGHRS and YFSETQ. V lost 0 bases to trimming and J lost 7 bases, with 14 bases between them. CDR3 nucleotide sequence: TGCGCCAGCAGCTTGGCCATAAAGGGGGGAAATGAGCAGTTCTTC. Protein sequence: CASSLAIKGGNEQFF.

In this sample, this clonotype turned up a few times. The genes are TRBV27 and TRBJ2-7, with 8 bases aligning to TRBD1. The germline gives CDR1 MNHEY, CDR2 SMNVEV (reference sequence). This CDR3 has 14 residues. V was pared by 5 bases and J by 2 bases, with 5 bases of the junction left unmatched. The CDR3 DNA is TGTGCCAGCAGTAAAGGGACAGGACCCTACGAGCAGTACTTC. Its protein is CASSKGTGPYEQYF.

The table lists this clonotype with a few counts. V gene TRBV27 combines with J gene TRBJ2-7; the D gene is possibly TRBD1 (6 bases). The V and J ends lost 6 bases and 3 bases respectively, with 12 bases between them. Germline CDR1 reads MNHEY; CDR2 reads SMNVEV (reference sequence). The CDR3 covers 13 residues. The CDR3 sequence: CASSRGHNYEQYF. CDR3 DNA: TGTGCCAGCAGCAGGGGACACAACTACGAGCAGTACTTC.

This clonotype has just one count. This could be a read error, since a much larger clone is one nucleotide away. V and J are TRBV25-1 and TRBJ2-1; D is possibly TRBD1 (6 bases). CDR1 MGHDK and CDR2 SYGVNS come from the germline V gene. The CDR3 runs 16 residues. CDR3 nucleotide sequence: TGTGCCGGCAGTGGGGGTCAGGGGTCTACCTACAATGAGCAGTTCTTC. Encoded protein: CAGSGGQGSTYNEQFF.

This clonotype was detected many times. The chain couples TRBV7-2 to TRBJ2-1, with D possibly TRBD2 on 6 matching bases. V lost 6 bases and J lost 0, with 12 bases in between. CDR1 and CDR2 from the germline V gene are SGHTA and FQGNSA. CDR3 size: 15 residues. The CDR3 nucleotides are TGTGCCAGCAGGAAAGCGGGTCGCTCCTACAATGAGCAGTTCTTC. The encoded protein is CASRKAGRSYNEQFF.

This clonotype was picked up many times. The CDR3: CASSPFPDTQYF. The CDR3 DNA sequence: TGTGCCAGCAGTCCCTTTCCAGATACGCAGTATTTT. The chain recombines TRBV12-3 or TRBV12-4 with TRBJ2-3; no definite D call. V was clipped by 5 bases and J by 4 bases, with 7 bases between them. The CDR3 covers 12 residues.

Many counts were recorded for this clonotype. The genes are TRBV19 and TRBJ2-1; the D is unclear. The CDR3 is made up of 15 amino acids. The V gene's germline CDR1 is LNHDA and CDR2 SQIVND (reference sequence). Deletions cut 6 bases from V and 1 base from J, with 13 bases between. CDR3 sequence: CASRLSAVSYNEQFF. The CDR3 DNA is TGTGCCAGTAGACTTTCGGCAGTTTCCTACAATGAGCAGTTCTTC. The full variable domain, with the rest looked up from reference TRBV19 and TRBJ2-1, is DGGITQSPKYLFRKEGQNVTLSCEQNLNHDAMYWYRQDPGQGLRLIYYSQIVNDFQKGDIAEGYSVSREKKESFPLTVTSAQKNPTAFYLCASRLSAVSYNEQFFGPGTRLTVL.